This T cell receptor (beta chain) is from a study of blood T cell repertoires in COVID-19. In the authors' methods: Reference gene primer amplification gave nucleated cell count estimates. The repertoire was sequenced with immunoSEQ multiplex PCR; TCRdb's copy has only in-frame clones and lacks some. The V and J calls and the clone size are those of that table, but D and trimming were determined from the DNA. The profile shows about 59,000 clones, more than 70% of them singletons. The CDR3 sequence is 15 residues long. J was trimmed by 1 base and V by 6 bases; bases with no gene match: 7. Looked up from germline, CDR1 is SGHNT and CDR2 is YYREEE (reference sequence). This clone was detected once.

The chain uses TRBV5-4 and TRBJ1-1, with 9 positions matching TRBD1. The TCR was taken from a man aged 55 to 70 with acute or convalescent COVID-19. The sample was peripheral blood. The CDR3 sequence: CASTLDRGRNTEAFF. CDR3 sequence (DNA): TGTGCCAGCACCCTCGACAGGGGGAGGAACACTGAAGCTTTCTTT.